Sequencing of this T cell receptor beta chain was carried out in a study of T cells in Graves' hyperthyroidism and ophthalmopathy. Overall study findings and caveats: Researchers found most expanded thyroid clonotypes above 0.001 in blood as well.

About this clonotype: Its antigen is not identified.

Amplified TCR beta CDR3 regions came from RNA transcripts. An initial round of RT-PCR targeting the TCR CDR3 relied on the HTBI primer set. In TCRdb, the multiplex PCR reads were re-called with MiXCR into one record per CDR3 protein. Of about 540,000 distinct CDR3 sequences listed, about 45% were seen once; the top ten hold just over 8%. The definition of stable Graves' hyperthyroidism was no ophthalmopathy progression within 18 months. Each patient was aged 18 to 65 and had newly diagnosed hyperthyroidism of under 2 months' duration. The germline CDR1 and CDR2 sequences are WSHSY and SAAADI. The J segment lost 9 bases and the V segment lost 6 bases, leaving 7 bases of the junction unmatched. The CDR3 runs 14 residues.

The source material was peripheral blood or thyroid tissue (not recorded which). The receptor's source is a woman aged 18-29 years with Graves' hyperthyroidism. This chain links TRBV10-2 with TRBJ2-1; 11 bases agree with TRBD2. The DNA for the CDR3 is TGCGCCAGCAGGCTTACTAGCGGGAGTGCTGAGCAGTTCTTC. Protein product: CASRLTSGSAEQFF.